The source of this T cell receptor (beta chain) is a study of regulatory T cells in long-lasting Graves disease. This CDR3 spans 14 amino acids. CDR1 is LNHNV and CDR2 is YYDKDF in the germline V gene (reference sequence). Time point of the sample: newly diagnosed GD, antithyroid drugs for less than 3 months. The TCR library was prepared using RNA isolated from PBMCs. Criteria from the American Thyroid Association guidelines were applied to diagnose Graves' disease. Assembly of TCR beta libraries relied on iRepertoire HTBI primers together with Arm-PCR of CDR3 regions. One entry per CDR3 protein, called by TCRdb with MiXCR from the multiplex PCR reads. The profile shows 530,000 or so distinct CDR3 sequences, around an eighth of them singletons. This clonotype was picked up a small number of times. One end of the junction is discordant with germline, which a read error may explain. In addition, the sample was reused for a study of T cells in Graves' hyperthyroidism and ophthalmopathy.

The source was peripheral blood mononuclear cells (PBMCs), collected at new diagnosis, from a patient treated with antithyroid drugs. This sequence originates from a man between 25 and 39 years old with Graves disease. This chain joins TRBV15 and TRBJ2-7; weak D call: TRBD2 (6 bases). The chain's CDR3 is CATSRQRAGYGQYF. The DNA of the CDR3 is TGTGCCACCAGCAGACAGAGAGCGGGTTACGGGCAGTACTTC.